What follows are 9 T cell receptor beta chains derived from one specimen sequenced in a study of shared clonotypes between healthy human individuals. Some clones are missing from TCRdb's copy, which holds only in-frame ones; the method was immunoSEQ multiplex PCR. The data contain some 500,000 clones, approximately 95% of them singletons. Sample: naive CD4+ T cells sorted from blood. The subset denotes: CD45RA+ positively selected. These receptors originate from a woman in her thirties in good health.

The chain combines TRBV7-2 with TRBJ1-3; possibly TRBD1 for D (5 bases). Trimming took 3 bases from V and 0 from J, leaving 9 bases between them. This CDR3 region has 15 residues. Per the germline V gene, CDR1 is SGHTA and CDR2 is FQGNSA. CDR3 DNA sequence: TGTGCCAGCAGCTTGGGACTCTACTCTGGAAACACCATATATTTT. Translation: CASSLGLYSGNTIYF.

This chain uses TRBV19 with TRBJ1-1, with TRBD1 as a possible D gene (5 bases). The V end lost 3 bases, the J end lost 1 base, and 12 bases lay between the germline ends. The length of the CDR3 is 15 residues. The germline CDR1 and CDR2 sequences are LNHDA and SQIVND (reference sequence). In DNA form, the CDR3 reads TGTGCCAGTAGTATTACCGGGACTTCGAACACTGAAGCTTTCTTT. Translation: CASSITGTSNTEAFF.

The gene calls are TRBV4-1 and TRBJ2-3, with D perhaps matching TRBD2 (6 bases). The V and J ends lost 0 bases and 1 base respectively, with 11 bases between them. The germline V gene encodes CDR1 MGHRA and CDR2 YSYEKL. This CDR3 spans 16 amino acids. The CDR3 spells CASSQDGGLGTDTQYF. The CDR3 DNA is TGCGCCAGCAGCCAAGATGGGGGACTGGGCACAGATACGCAGTATTTT.

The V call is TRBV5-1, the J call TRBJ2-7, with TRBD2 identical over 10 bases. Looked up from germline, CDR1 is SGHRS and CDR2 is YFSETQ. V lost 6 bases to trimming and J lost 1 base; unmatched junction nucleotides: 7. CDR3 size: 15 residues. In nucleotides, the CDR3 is TGCGCCAGCAAGACCGGGACTAGCGATTCCTACGAGCAGTACTTC. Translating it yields CASKTGTSDSYEQYF.

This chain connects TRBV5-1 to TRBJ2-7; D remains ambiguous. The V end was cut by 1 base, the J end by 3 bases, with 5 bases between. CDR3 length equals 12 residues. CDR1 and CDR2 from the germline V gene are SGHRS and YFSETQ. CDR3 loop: CASSLTNYEQYF. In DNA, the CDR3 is TGCGCCAGCAGCTTGACTAACTACGAGCAGTACTTC.

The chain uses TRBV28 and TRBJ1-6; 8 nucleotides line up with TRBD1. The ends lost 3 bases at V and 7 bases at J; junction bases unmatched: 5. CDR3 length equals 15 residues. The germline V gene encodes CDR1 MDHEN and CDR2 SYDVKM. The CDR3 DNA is TGTGCCAGCAGTTTCCCCGGACAGGGCAATTCACCCCTCCACTTT. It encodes CASSFPGQGNSPLHF.

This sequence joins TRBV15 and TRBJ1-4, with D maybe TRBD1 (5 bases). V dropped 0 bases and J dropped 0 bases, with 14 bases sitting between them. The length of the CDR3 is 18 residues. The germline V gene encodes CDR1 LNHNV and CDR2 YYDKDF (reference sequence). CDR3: CATSRDQGRWTTNEKLFF. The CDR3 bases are TGTGCCACCAGCAGAGATCAGGGTCGTTGGACAACTAATGAAAAACTGTTTTTT.

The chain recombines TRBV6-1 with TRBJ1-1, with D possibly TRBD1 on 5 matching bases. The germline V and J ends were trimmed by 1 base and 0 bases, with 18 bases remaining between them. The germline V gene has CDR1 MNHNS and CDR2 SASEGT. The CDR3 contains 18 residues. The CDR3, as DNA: TGTGCCAGCAGTGAAGGTGATTGGAGGGGTGGTATGAACACTGAAGCTTTCTTT. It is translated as CASSEGDWRGGMNTEAFF.

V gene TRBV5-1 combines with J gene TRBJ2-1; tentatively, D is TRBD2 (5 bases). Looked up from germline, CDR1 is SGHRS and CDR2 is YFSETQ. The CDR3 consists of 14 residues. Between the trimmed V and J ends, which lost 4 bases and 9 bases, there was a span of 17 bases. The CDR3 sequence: CASSPGLRHGEQFF. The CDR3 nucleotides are TGCGCCAGCAGCCCCGGACTCCGCCACGGTGAGCAGTTCTTC.